This TCR beta chain was observed in a study of low-dose radiotherapy and immunotherapy resistance in tumors. Study-level information: Patients were treated with intravenous nivolumab at 240 mg every two weeks and were also dosed with ipilimumab at 1 mg/kg every six weeks.

The CDR3 length is 13 residues. CDR1 and CDR2 (germline): SQVTM, ANQGSEA. Trimming removed 7 bases from V and 3 bases from J, with 16 bases in between. This clonotype occurred a few times. Both TCRalpha and TCRbeta chains were reverse transcribed with V-gene-specific primers. TCRs underwent approximately 20 PCR cycles of amplification with a constant-region primer and V-primer adapter. TCRdb independently ran MiXCR on the reads; one entry per CDR3 protein. The sample yields around 9,300 distinct CDR3 sequences, approximately 69% seen once. The sequence derives from a human donor with advanced metastatic prostate, ovarian, gallbladder or colorectal cancer (not recorded which). This table probably holds off-target reads from a library built for another chain. V is TRBV29-1 and J is TRBJ2-7; possible D gene TRBD1, 5 bases. The CDR3: CSATGRANYEQYF. In DNA form, the CDR3 reads TGCAGCGCTACAGGACGGGCGAACTACGAGCAGTACTTC.